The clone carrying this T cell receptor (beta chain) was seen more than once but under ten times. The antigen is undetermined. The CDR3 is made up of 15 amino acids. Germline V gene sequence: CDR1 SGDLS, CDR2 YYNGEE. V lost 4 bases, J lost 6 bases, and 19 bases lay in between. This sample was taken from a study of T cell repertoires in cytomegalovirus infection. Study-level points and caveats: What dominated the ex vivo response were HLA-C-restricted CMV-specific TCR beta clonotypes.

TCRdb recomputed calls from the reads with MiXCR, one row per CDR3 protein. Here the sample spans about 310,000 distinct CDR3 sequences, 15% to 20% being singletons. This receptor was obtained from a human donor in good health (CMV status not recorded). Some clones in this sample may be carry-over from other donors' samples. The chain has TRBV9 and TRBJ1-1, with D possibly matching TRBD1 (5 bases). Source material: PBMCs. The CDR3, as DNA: TGTGCCAGCAGCCCTCCTCAGGGATCTCAGGCTGAAGCTTTCTTT. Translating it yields CASSPPQGSQAEAFF.